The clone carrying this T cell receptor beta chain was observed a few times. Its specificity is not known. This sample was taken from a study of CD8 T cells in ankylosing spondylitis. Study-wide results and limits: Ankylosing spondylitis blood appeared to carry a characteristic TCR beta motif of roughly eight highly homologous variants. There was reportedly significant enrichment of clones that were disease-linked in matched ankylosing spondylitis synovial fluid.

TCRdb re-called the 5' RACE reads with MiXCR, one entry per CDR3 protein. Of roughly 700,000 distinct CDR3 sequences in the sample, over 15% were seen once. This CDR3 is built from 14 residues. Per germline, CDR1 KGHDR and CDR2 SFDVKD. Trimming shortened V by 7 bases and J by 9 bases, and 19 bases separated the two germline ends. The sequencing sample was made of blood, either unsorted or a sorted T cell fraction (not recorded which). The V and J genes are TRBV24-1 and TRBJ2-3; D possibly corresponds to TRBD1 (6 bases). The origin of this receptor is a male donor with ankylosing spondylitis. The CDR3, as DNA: TGTGCCACCAGCCCCACAGGGACGGCCCGGACGCAGTATTTT. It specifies CATSPTGTARTQYF.